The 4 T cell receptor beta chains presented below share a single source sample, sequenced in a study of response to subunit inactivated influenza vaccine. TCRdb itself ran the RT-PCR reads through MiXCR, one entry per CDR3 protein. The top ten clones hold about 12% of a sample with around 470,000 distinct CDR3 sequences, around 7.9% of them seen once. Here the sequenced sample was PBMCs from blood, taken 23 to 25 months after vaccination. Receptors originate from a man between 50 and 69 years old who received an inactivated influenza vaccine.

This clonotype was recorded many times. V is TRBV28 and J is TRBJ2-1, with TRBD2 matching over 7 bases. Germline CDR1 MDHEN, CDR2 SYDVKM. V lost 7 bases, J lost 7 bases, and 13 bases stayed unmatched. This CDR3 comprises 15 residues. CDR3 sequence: CASIKFRGDYNEQFF. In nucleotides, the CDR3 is TGTGCCAGCATTAAATTTCGGGGGGACTATAATGAGCAGTTCTTC. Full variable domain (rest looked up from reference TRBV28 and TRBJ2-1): DVKVTQSSRYLVKRTGEKVFLECVQDMDHENMFWYRQDPGLGLRLIYFSYDVKMKEKGDIPEGYSVSREKKERFSLILESASTNQTSMYLCASIKFRGDYNEQFFGPGTRLTVL.

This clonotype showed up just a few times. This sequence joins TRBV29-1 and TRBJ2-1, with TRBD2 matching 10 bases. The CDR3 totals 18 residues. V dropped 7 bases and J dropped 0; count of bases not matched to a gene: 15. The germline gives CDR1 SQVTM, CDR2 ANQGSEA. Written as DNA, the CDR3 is TGCAGCGGGCGGGGGCTAGCGGGGGCCTTAAGCTCCTACAATGAGCAGTTCTTC. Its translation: CSGRGLAGALSSYNEQFF.

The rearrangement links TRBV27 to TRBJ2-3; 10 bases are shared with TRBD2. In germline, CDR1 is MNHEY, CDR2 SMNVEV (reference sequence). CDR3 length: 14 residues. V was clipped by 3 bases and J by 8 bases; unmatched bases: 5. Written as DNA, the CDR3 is TGTGCCAGCAGTTTCACTAGCGGGGCTGGTACGCAGTATTTT. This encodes CASSFTSGAGTQYF.

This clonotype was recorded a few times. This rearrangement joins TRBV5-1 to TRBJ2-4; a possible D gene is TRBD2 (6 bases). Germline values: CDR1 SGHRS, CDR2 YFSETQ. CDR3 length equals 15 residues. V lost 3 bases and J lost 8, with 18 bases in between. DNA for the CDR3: TGCGCCAGCAGCTCCCTCGGGGGAGAAGGGGACATTCAGTACTTC. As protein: CASSSLGGEGDIQYF.